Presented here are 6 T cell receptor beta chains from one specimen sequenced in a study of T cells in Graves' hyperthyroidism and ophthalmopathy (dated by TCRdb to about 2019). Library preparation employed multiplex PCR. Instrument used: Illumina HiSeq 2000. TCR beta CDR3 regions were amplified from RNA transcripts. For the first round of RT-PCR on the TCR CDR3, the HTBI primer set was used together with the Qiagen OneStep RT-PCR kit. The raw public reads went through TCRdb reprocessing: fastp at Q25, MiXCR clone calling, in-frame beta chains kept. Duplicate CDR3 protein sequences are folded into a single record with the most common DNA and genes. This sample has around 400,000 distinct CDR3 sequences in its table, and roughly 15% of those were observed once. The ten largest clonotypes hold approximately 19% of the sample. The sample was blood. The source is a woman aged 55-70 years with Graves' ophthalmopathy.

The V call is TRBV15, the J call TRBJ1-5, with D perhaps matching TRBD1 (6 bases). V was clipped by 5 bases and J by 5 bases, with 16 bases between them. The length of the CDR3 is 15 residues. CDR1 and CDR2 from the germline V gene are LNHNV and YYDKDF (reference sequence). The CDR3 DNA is TGTGCCACCAGCGAAGGAGGGGCAGGGGATCAGCCCCAGCATTTT. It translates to CATSEGGAGDQPQHF.

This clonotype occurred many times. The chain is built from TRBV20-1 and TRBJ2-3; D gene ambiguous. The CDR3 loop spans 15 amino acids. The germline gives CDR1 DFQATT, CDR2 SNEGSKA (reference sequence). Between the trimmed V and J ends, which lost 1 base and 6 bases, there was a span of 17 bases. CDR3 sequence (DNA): TGCAGTGCTAGAGGGTTAGCAAGTGATACCGATACGCAGTATTTT. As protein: CSARGLASDTDTQYF.

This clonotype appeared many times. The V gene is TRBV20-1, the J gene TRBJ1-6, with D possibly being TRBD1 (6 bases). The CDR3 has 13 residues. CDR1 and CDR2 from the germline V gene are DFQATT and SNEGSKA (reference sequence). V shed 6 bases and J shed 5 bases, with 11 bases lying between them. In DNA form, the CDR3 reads TGCAGTGCCAACAGGGATAATAATTCACCCCTCCACTTT. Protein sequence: CSANRDNNSPLHF.

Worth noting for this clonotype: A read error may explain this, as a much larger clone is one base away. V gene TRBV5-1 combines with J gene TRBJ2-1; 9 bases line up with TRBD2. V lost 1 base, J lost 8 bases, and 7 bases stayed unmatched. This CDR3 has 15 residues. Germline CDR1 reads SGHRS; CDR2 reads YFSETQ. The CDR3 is CASSLHSGSIDEQFF. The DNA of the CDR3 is TGCGCCAGCAGCTTGCATAGCGGGAGTATCGATGAGCAGTTCTTC.

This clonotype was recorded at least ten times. The CDR3 region has the DNA TGTGCCAGCAGTTCAAGACAGGGGAGCACAGATACGCAGTATTTT. It encodes CASSSRQGSTDTQYF. The V call is TRBV11-2, the J call TRBJ2-3; TRBD1 aligns across 8 bases. The V and J ends lost 6 bases and 0 bases, in that order; junction bases with no gene match: 5. Germline V CDR1 and CDR2: SGHAT, FQNNGV. This CDR3 region has 15 residues.

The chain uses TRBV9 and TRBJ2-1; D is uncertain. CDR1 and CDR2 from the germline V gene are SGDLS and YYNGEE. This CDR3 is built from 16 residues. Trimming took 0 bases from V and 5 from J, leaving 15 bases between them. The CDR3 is CASSVGWGFLDNEQFF. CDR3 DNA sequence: TGTGCCAGCAGCGTAGGCTGGGGTTTCTTGGACAATGAGCAGTTCTTC. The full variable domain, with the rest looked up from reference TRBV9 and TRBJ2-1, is DSGVTQTPKHLITATGQRVTLRCSPRSGDLSVYWYQQSLDQGLQFLIQYYNGEERAKGNILERFSAQQFPDLHSELNLSSLELGDSALYFCASSVGWGFLDNEQFFGPGTRLTVL.